This T cell receptor (beta chain) is from a study of T cells in Graves' hyperthyroidism and ophthalmopathy. This clonotype showed up many times. V was cut by 4 bases and J by 3 bases, with 11 bases left in between. The germline V gene encodes CDR1 SNHLY and CDR2 FYNNEI. The CDR3 runs to 14 residues. RNA transcripts gave rise to amplified TCR beta CDR3 regions. When the TCR CDR3 underwent first-round RT-PCR, the HTBI primer set was used. One entry per CDR3 protein, called by TCRdb with MiXCR from the multiplex PCR reads. The repertoire holds roughly 200,000 distinct CDR3 sequences, approximately 16% seen once, with 35% to 50% in the top ten.

The source material was blood. The clonotype originates from a middle-aged man with Graves' hyperthyroidism. The chain is built from TRBV2 and TRBJ2-3, with a weak D call TRBD1 (6 bases). The CDR3 loop reads CASSVRQGTDTQYF. CDR3 sequence (DNA): TGTGCCAGCAGTGTTCGGCAGGGGACAGATACGCAGTATTTT.